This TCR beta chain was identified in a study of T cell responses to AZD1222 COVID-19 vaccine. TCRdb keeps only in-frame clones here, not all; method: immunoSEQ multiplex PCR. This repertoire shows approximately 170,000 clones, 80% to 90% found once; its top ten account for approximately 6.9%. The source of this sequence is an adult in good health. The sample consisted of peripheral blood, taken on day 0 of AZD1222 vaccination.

The chain's CDR3 is CASSLVLSYGYTF. The CDR3 nucleotides read TGTGCCAGCAGCTTAGTTTTGTCCTATGGCTACACCTTC. The V call is TRBV11-2, the J call TRBJ1-2, with D hard to call. The length of the CDR3 is 13 residues. In germline, CDR1 is SGHAT, CDR2 FQNNGV. Trimming took 1 base from V and 4 from J, leaving 7 bases between them.